The next 14 T cell receptor beta chains were all read from a single sample in a study of Ad26.COV2.S vaccination and SARS-CoV-2 variants. Treatment specified: around 19 received Ad26.COV2.S at low or high dose, single or two shots; 5 received placebo; per-sample allocation not given. The investigators took samples on day 63 after the first vaccine or placebo injection. Here immunoSEQ multiplex PCR was the method, and the copy in TCRdb shows in-frame clones only, minus some. The sample contains roughly 510,000 clones, around nine tenths of which appear only once. This sample comprised peripheral blood, obtained in a trial of Ad26.COV2.S vaccine versus placebo. These receptors originate from a person aged 18-65 years who received the Ad26.COV2.S COVID-19 vaccine or a placebo.

The V call is TRBV25-1, the J call TRBJ1-5, with D uncertain. Trimming removed 4 bases at V and 9 bases at J, with 13 bases between. The CDR3 consists of 13 residues. CDR1 is MGHDK and CDR2 is SYGVNS in the germline V gene. The CDR3 protein is CASSGGGQSPQHF. CDR3 DNA sequence: TGTGCCAGCAGTGGGGGAGGGCAATCGCCCCAGCATTTT.

The table lists this clone with a few counts. V and J are TRBV30 and TRBJ2-5; no reliable D call. Germline V gene data show CDR1 as GTSNPN and CDR2 as SVGIG (reference sequence). This CDR3 contains 13 residues. V shed 0 bases and J shed 5 bases, with 10 bases lying between them. CDR3 nucleotide sequence: TGTGCCTGGAGTGTAACCTGGCTGGAGACCCAGTACTTC. It yields the protein CAWSVTWLETQYF.

The V and J genes are TRBV28 and TRBJ1-2; the D gene is possibly TRBD1 (6 bases). V was clipped by 6 bases and J by 2 bases, with 16 bases between them. Germline V gives CDR1 MDHEN, CDR2 SYDVKM. The CDR3 runs 15 residues. The CDR3 DNA is TGTGCCAGCAGGAGAAGCGGGACAAAGAACTATGGCTACACCTTC. As protein: CASRRSGTKNYGYTF.

The rearrangement uses TRBV7-9 and TRBJ1-4; 7 bases map to TRBD1. This CDR3 contains 11 residues. The germline CDR1 and CDR2 sequences are SEHNR and FQNEAQ (reference sequence). V shed 7 bases and J 8 bases; nucleotides not matched to a gene: 1. Written as DNA, the CDR3 is TGTGCCAGCACCAGGGGGGAAAAACTGTTTTTT. This translates into CASTRGEKLFF. The full variable domain, completed using reference TRBV7-9 and TRBJ1-4, is DTGVSQNPRHKITKRGQNVTFRCDPISEHNRLYWYRQTLGQGPEFLTYFQNEAQLEKSRLLSDRFSAERPKGSFSTLEIQRTEQGDSAMYLCASTRGEKLFFGSGTQLSVL.

The chain carries TRBV27 and TRBJ2-1, with 8 bases fitting TRBD1. Germline lookup yields CDR1 MNHEY and CDR2 SMNVEV (reference sequence). V lost 4 bases, J lost 4 bases, and 3 bases stayed unmatched. This CDR3 has 14 residues. The CDR3 reads CASSSGGIYNEQFF. CDR3 nucleotide sequence: TGTGCCAGCAGTTCAGGGGGCATTTACAATGAGCAGTTCTTC.

The chain uses TRBV20-1 and TRBJ2-1; D uncertain. The germline V and J ends were trimmed by 3 bases and 7 bases, with 7 bases remaining between them. This CDR3 region has 11 residues. CDR1 and CDR2 from the germline V gene are DFQATT and SNEGSKA (reference sequence). The DNA of the CDR3 is TGCAGTGCTAGCCTCGTAAATGAGCAGTTCTTC. Encoded protein: CSASLVNEQFF.

The CDR3, as DNA: TGTGCCAGCAGTCCCAGACAGGGGATTGGTCAGCCCCAGCATTTT. Amino acid sequence: CASSPRQGIGQPQHF. This rearrangement joins TRBV27 to TRBJ1-5; 8 bases line up with TRBD1. The trim removed 5 bases at V and 6 bases at J, leaving 9 bases unmatched. This CDR3 is 15 amino acids long. Germline CDR1 reads MNHEY; CDR2 reads SMNVEV (reference sequence).

The rearrangement links TRBV19 to TRBJ1-4; D might be TRBD1 (5 bases). The V end was cut by 4 bases, the J end by 5 bases, with 14 bases between. CDR1 LNHDA and CDR2 SQIVND come from the germline V gene (reference sequence). The CDR3 runs 15 residues. The CDR3 loop is CASSRPGRRNEKLFF. Here the CDR3 DNA reads TGTGCCAGTAGTAGACCGGGACGGAGAAATGAAAAACTGTTTTTT.

This clone is a singleton in its sample. The V and J genes are TRBV7-2 and TRBJ2-7; possible D gene TRBD2, 6 bases. V gave up 4 bases and J gave up 3 bases, with 10 bases separating them. CDR1 and CDR2 from the germline V gene are SGHTA and FQGNSA. This CDR3 comprises 13 residues. CDR3 nucleotides: TGTGCCAGCAGCTCCGGGACTGGCTACGAGCAGTACTTC. This sequence encodes CASSSGTGYEQYF.

This CDR3 reads CASSQNGQLNTEAFF. The CDR3 nucleotides are TGTGCCAGCAGTCAAAACGGACAGCTTAACACTGAAGCTTTCTTT. The genes are TRBV6-5 and TRBJ1-1, with D perhaps matching TRBD1 (6 bases). Per germline, CDR1 MNHEY and CDR2 SVGAGI. The CDR3 is made up of 15 amino acids. Deletions cut 5 bases from V and 2 bases from J, with 15 bases between.

V is TRBV28 and J is TRBJ1-4, with TRBD1 matching over 9 bases. V was clipped by 3 bases and J by 7 bases; unmatched bases: 6. CDR1 is MDHEN and CDR2 is SYDVKM in the germline V gene. This CDR3 has 15 residues. The CDR3 spells CASSLETGGGEKLFF. The CDR3 coding sequence is TGTGCCAGCAGTTTGGAAACAGGGGGCGGTGAAAAACTGTTTTTT.

The V call is TRBV5-1, the J call TRBJ2-5; tentatively, D is TRBD2 (5 bases). This CDR3 region has 13 residues. With 4 bases removed from V and 1 base from J, the gap between germline ends came to 8 bases. Per the germline V gene, CDR1 is SGHRS and CDR2 is YFSETQ. The CDR3, as DNA: TGCGCCAGCAGCCCGGGGTCCCAAGAGACCCAGTACTTC. It encodes CASSPGSQETQYF.

The V call is TRBV7-2, the J call TRBJ2-1; D remains unclear. The V and J ends lost 4 bases and 7 bases respectively, with 20 bases between them. Looked up from germline, CDR1 is SGHTA and CDR2 is FQGNSA. This CDR3 is built from 16 residues. CDR3 sequence (DNA): TGTGCCAGCAGCTCGGTGACCGTCGGAGTCCGGAATGAGCAGTTCTTC. This sequence encodes CASSSVTVGVRNEQFF. The whole variable domain, filled in from reference TRBV7-2 and TRBJ2-1, reads GAGVSQSPSNKVTEKGKDVELRCDPISGHTALYWYRQSLGQGLEFLIYFQGNSAPDKSGLPSDRFSAERTGGSVSTLTIQRTQQEDSAVYLCASSSVTVGVRNEQFFGPGTRLTVL.

This chain links TRBV4-3 with TRBJ2-7; D not certain. The CDR3 extends over 13 amino acids. V lost 0 bases, J lost 4 bases, and 7 bases lay in between. Germline CDR1 LGHNA, CDR2 YSLEER. The CDR3 loop reads CASSQDYGYEQYF. Written as DNA, the CDR3 is TGCGCCAGCAGCCAAGATTACGGGTACGAGCAGTACTTC.